Listed below are T cell receptor beta chains from one sample, sequenced in a study of cytomegalovirus exposure and HLA in healthy donors. Repertoires were generated with immunoSEQ multiplex PCR, while TCRdb's copy carries only in-frame clones and drops some. The table includes about 170,000 clones, roughly 83% detected once. The material sequenced was PBMCs. The source of these receptors is a woman aged 45-60 years in good health and CMV-seronegative. CDR3s include the opening cysteine and the closing phenylalanine or tryptophan. The D gene is left open where the match is weak. Some rows mark clone size as missing; the rest say once, few, many or name a class of expanded clone.

TRBD1	TRBV30	TRBJ1-2	.	TGTGCCTGGAGTACCACAGGGGGGATCTATGGCTACACCTTC	CAWSTTGGIYGYTF
TRBD1	TRBV29-1	TRBJ2-3	.	TGCAGCGTTGGGGATGGGGGGATAACAGGGGGCGGCGATACGCAGTATTTT	CSVGDGGITGGGDTQYF
TRBD1	TRBV9	TRBJ2-2	.	TGTGCCAGCAGCGTAGGCGGGACAGGGATCACCGGGGAGCTGTTTTTT	CASSVGGTGITGELFF
.	TRBV19	TRBJ2-3	.	TGTGCCAGTAGTCCCAGGGGTCCGGGGTGGGCAGATACGCAGTATTTT	CASSPRGPGWADTQYF
TRBD2	TRBV28	TRBJ2-3	.	TGTGCTCACAGTTTGGGTTTTGAGCGGGGGCGGGCGGGTACGCAGTATTTT	CAHSLGFERGRAGTQYF
TRBD1	TRBV10-2	TRBJ1-2	.	TGCGCCAGCAGTGACCGGGACAGGGGGGATTATGGCTACACCTTC	CASSDRDRGDYGYTF
TRBD1	TRBV7-9	TRBJ1-6	.	TGTTCCAGCAGCCTGGGACAGGGGAATTCACCCCTCCACTTT	CSSSLGQGNSPLHF
.	TRBV7-8	TRBJ2-1	.	TGTGCCAGCAGCCCAGGGACTTGGGCGGATTACAATGAGCAGTTCTTC	CASSPGTWADYNEQFF
.	TRBV27	TRBJ1-6	once	TGTGCCAGCCGCATCGCGGACAGAGGAAATTCACCCCTCCACTTT	CASRIADRGNSPLHF
TRBD2	TRBV25-1	TRBJ2-5	.	TGTGCCAGCAGTGCCCCTAGCGGGAGCTTAGAGACCCAGTACTTC	CASSAPSGSLETQYF
.	TRBV28	TRBJ1-2	.	TGTGCCAGCAGGGGCCCCGGGCAGGGGAGCTACACCTTC	CASRGPGQGSYTF
.	TRBV20-1	TRBJ1-2	.	TGCAGTGCTGGGGCCCCGTCTGGCTACACCTTC	CSAGAPSGYTF
TRBD1	TRBV18	TRBJ1-2	.	TGTGCCAGCTCATGGGACAGCACTTATGGCTACACCTTC	CASSWDSTYGYTF
.	TRBV6-1	TRBJ1-4	.	TGTGCCAGCAGGAGTCAGACAGGTTCTGAAAAACTGTTTTTT	CASRSQTGSEKLFF
.	TRBV30	TRBJ1-1	once	TGTGCCTGGAGTGTACGGCCGGGGGTGGGGACTGAAGCTTTCTTT	CAWSVRPGVGTEAFF
.	TRBV6-1	TRBJ2-2	few	TGTGCCAGCAGTGAACTCGGGGAGCTGTTTTTT	CASSELGELFF
.	TRBV2	TRBJ2-3	.	TGTGCCAGCAGGAGTCCGGGGGATACGAATACGCAGTATTTT	CASRSPGDTNTQYF
.	TRBV29-1	TRBJ2-7	.	TGCAGCGTTGGAGGAGGGGGGGAATACTACGAGCAGTACTTC	CSVGGGGEYYEQYF
.	TRBV19	TRBJ2-7	.	TGTGCCAGTAGTCCCCGAGGCAGGGGTTACGAGCAGTACTTC	CASSPRGRGYEQYF
.	TRBV27	TRBJ1-3	.	TGTGCCAGCAGTTTATCTACAGGGGGAAACACCATATATTTT	CASSLSTGGNTIYF
.	TRBV7-2	TRBJ2-7	.	TGTGCCAGCAGCTTCCTCAGGAACGAGCAGTACTTC	CASSFLRNEQYF
TRBD2	TRBV28	TRBJ2-7	.	TGTGCCAGCGGATCTAGCGGGATCTACGAGCAGTACTTC	CASGSSGIYEQYF